The entry that follows covers one T cell receptor (beta chain) sequence. The antigen remains undetermined. These data originate in a study of vaccination and CD4 T cells after COVID-19. Study summary: Convalescent donors: six male, four female; seven Caucasian, two Asian, one multiracial, two Hispanic. Post-vaccine sampling followed dose two by a median about 72 days (range 14 to 241).

An Oncomine TCR Beta short-read assay was used to sequence the DNA from cultured CD4+ T cells. TCRdb re-called the PCR reads through MiXCR, storing one row per CDR3 protein. The sample carries a few thousand distinct CDR3 sequences, around 40% recorded once. Regarding treatment: roughly 11-day PBMC culture with coronavirus spike peptide pools or control peptides (ViraFEST assay). Before the COVID-19 pandemic (2011-2018), CD4+ T cells were obtained from the unexposed donor. Contingent on cell availability, unexposed-donor CD4+ T cells were interrogated with SARS-CoV-2 S/N and four cold-coronavirus spikes. The CDR3 covers 16 residues. Trimming stripped 2 bases from V and 3 bases from J, with 17 bases between. CDR1 is SGHRS, CDR2 YFSETQ, per germline.

The chain couples TRBV5-1 to TRBJ2-5, with D possibly matching TRBD1 (7 bases). This sequence was found in a human donor in good health. Sequenced: CD4+ T cells from blood, cultured in vitro. CDR3 sequence: CASSLRGTATEETQYF. The DNA of the CDR3 is TGCGCCAGCAGCTTACGCGGGACAGCGACTGAAGAGACCCAGTACTTC.